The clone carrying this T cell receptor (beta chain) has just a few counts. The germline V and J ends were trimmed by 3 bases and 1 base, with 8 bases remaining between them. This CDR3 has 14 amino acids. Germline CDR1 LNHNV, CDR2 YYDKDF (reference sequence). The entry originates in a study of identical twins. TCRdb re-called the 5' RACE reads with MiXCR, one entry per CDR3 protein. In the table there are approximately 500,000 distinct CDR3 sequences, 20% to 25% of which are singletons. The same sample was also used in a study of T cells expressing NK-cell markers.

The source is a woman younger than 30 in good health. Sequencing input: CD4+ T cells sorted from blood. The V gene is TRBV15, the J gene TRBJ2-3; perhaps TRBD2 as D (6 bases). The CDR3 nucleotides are TGTGCCACCAGCAGGGGAGGACGCACAGATACGCAGTATTTT. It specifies CATSRGGRTDTQYF.